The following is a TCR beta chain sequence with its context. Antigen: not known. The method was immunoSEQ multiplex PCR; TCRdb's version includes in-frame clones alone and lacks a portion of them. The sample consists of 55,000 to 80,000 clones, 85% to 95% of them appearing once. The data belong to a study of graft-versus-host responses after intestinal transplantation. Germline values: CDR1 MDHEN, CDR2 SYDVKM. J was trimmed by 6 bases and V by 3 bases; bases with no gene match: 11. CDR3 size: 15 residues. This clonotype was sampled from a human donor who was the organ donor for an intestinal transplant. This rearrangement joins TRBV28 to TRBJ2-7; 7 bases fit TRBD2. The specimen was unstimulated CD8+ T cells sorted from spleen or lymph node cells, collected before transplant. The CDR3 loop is CASSFRGTKDCEQYF. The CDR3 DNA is TGTGCCAGCAGTTTTCGCGGGACTAAAGACTGCGAGCAGTACTTC.